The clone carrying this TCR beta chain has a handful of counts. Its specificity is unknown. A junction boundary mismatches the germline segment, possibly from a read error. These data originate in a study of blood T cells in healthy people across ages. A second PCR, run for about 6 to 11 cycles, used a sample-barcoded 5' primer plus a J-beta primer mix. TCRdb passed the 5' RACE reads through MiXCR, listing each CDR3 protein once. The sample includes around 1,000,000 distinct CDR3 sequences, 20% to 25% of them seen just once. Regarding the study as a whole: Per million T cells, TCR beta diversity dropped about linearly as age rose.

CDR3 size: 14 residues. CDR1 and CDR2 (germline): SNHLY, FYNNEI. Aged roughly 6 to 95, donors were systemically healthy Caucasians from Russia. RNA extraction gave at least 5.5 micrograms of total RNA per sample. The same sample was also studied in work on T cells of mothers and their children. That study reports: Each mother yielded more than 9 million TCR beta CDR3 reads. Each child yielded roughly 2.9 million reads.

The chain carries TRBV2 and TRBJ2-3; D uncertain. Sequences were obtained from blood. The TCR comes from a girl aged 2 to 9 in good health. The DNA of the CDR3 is TGTGCCAGCAGTCAAGCTACGGTTTGGGATACGCAGTATTTT. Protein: CASSQATVWDTQYF.